This entry describes one TCR beta chain. The data were taken from a study of blood T cell repertoires in COVID-19. The protocol was immunoSEQ multiplex PCR, while the TCRdb copy is restricted to in-frame clones and leaves out a portion. The sample has roughly 250,000 clones, about 80% seen once. Germline V gene data show CDR1 as MNHNS and CDR2 as SASEGT. This CDR3 is built from 12 residues. Deletions cut 0 bases from V and 6 bases from J, with 4 bases between. This chain links TRBV6-1 with TRBJ2-3; D call uncertain. Specimen: peripheral blood. The source of this sequence is a woman aged 80 or over with active or convalescent COVID-19. CDR3 bases: TGTGCCAGCAGTGAAGCCCTGGATACGCAGTATTTT. Encoded protein: CASSEALDTQYF.